A single sample is the source of the 4 T cell receptor beta chains below, sequenced in a study of T cells in Graves' hyperthyroidism and ophthalmopathy. From RNA transcripts, TCR beta CDR3 regions were amplified. With the HTBI primer set, the TCR CDR3 went through a first round of RT-PCR. TCRdb processed the multiplex PCR reads anew with MiXCR; each CDR3 protein has one entry. The data hold approximately 600,000 distinct CDR3 sequences, with roughly 14% observed a single time. The sequencing sample was made of blood. Receptors were obtained from a middle-aged woman with Graves' ophthalmopathy.

This clonotype was recorded at least ten times. The V gene is TRBV29-1, the J gene TRBJ1-1; tentative D call: TRBD1 (6 bases). The CDR3 loop spans 16 amino acids. Germline CDR1 is SQVTM and CDR2 is ANQGSEA. Trimming cost V 4 bases and J 0 bases, with 18 bases left between them. The CDR3 DNA is TGCAGCGTTGGGGGGGCTCCGGGACACCTGAACACTGAAGCTTTCTTT. Amino acid sequence: CSVGGAPGHLNTEAFF. Full variable domain (rest looked up from reference TRBV29-1 and TRBJ1-1): SAVISQKPSRDICQRGTSLTIQCQVDSQVTMMFWYRQQPGQSLTLIATANQGSEATYESGFVIDKFPISRPNLTFSTLTVSNMSPEDSSIYLCSVGGAPGHLNTEAFFGQGTRLTVV.

This clonotype was counted only a few times. This chain joins TRBV25-1 and TRBJ1-6; a possible D gene is TRBD1 (5 bases). Germline V gene lookup returns CDR1 MGHDK and CDR2 SYGVNS. CDR3 size: 15 residues. The ends were cut back, 5 bases at V and 9 bases at J, with 17 bases in the middle. The CDR3 DNA reads as TGTGCCAGCAGTCGACAGATTGGCAATAGTTCACCCCTCCACTTT. It encodes CASSRQIGNSSPLHF.

This clonotype was counted many times. CDR3 nucleotides: TGTGCCATCAGTGAGGGGCAGGACGGTGGCTACACCTTC. Translating it yields CAISEGQDGGYTF. V usage is TRBV10-3 and J usage is TRBJ1-2; D gene ambiguous. This CDR3 has 13 residues. V lost 2 bases, J lost 7 bases, and 11 bases lay in between. Per the germline V gene, CDR1 is ENHRY and CDR2 is SYGVKD.

The chain is built from TRBV11-2 and TRBJ2-2, with D perhaps TRBD2 (7 bases). The CDR3 is 16 residues long. CDR1 is SGHAT and CDR2 is FQNNGV in the germline V gene. The CDR3 loop is CASPRGAGENTGELFF. The CDR3 nucleotides read TGTGCGTCTCCCCGGGGGGCAGGGGAGAACACCGGGGAGCTGTTTTTT.